The 32 T cell receptor beta chains presented below share a single source sample, sequenced in a study of T cells in women clearing cervical HPV infection. Method: immunoSEQ multiplex PCR; TCRdb's copy keeps in-frame clones and lacks some. In all, the sample yields tens of thousands of clones. The source material was blood buffy coat. Source of these receptors: a woman aged 18-69 years with a cervical HPV16 infection that either progressed to CIN3+ or cleared (not recorded which).

Concerning this clone: With the read ending 3 residues before the CDR3 end, the germline J gene is used to fill in that end. The chain couples TRBV7-3 to TRBJ2-1; 10 nucleotides line up with TRBD1. CDR3 size: 15 residues. Germline loops: CDR1 SGHTA, CDR2 FQGTGA. V shed 5 bases and J 8 bases; nucleotides not matched to a gene: 9. CDR3 DNA, as far as it was read: TGTGCCAGCAGCCTATTGACAGGGGGCTGGGATGAG. Encoded protein: CASSLLTGGWDE. The whole CDR3 protein is CASSLLTGGWDEQFF. Based on the CDR3 plus reference TRBV7-3 and TRBJ2-1, the full variable domain is GAGVSQTPSNKVTEKGKYVELRCDPISGHTALYWYRQSLGQGPEFLIYFQGTGAADDSGLPNDRFFAVRPEGSVSTLKIQRTERGDSAVYLCASSLLTGGWDEQFFGPGTRLTVL.

Regarding this clone: The read terminates 3 residues before the CDR3 end, so the remaining end is supplied by the germline J gene. The chain is built from TRBV5-6 and TRBJ2-3; TRBD2 matches 8 bases. The CDR3 length is 15 residues. Per germline, CDR1 SGHDT and CDR2 YYEEEE. The CDR3 sequence: CASSLGPAGAETQYF. The covered CDR3 bases are TGTGCCAGCAGCTTGGGGCCAGCGGGGGCGGAGACG.

This CDR3 is CASSTNSASSYNDYTF. The part of the CDR3 DNA that was read is TGTGCCAGTAGTACGAATAGCGCGAGCTCCTACAATGAC. This sequence joins TRBV19 and TRBJ1-2; D not resolved. The CDR3 end lies 3 residues beyond the end of the read and is filled in from the germline J gene. This CDR3 has 16 amino acids. CDR1 is LNHDA and CDR2 is SQIVND in the germline V gene (reference sequence).

About this clone: The missing CDR3 end, 3 residues past where the read stops, is filled in from the germline J gene. The chain uses TRBV7-2 and TRBJ2-2; D gene unclear. Germline V gene data show CDR1 as SGHTA and CDR2 as FQGNSA. This CDR3 has 14 residues. The V end was cut by 4 bases, the J end by 5 bases, with 11 bases between. The CDR3 sequence: CASSSGWVTGELFF. The CDR3 bases that were read are TGTGCCAGCAGCTCAGGTTGGGTTACCGGGGAG. The entire variable domain, with the rest obtained from reference TRBV7-2 and TRBJ2-2, is as follows: GAGVSQSPSNKVTEKGKDVELRCDPISGHTALYWYRQSLGQGLEFLIYFQGNSAPDKSGLPSDRFSAERTGGSVSTLTIQRTQQEDSAVYLCASSSGWVTGELFFGEGSRLTVL.

The part of the CDR3 DNA that was read is TGTGCCAGCAGCCCACCCCCGGGGGGGAATTCACCC. This gives the protein CASSPPPGGNSP. The CDR3 reads in full as CASSPPPGGNSPLHF. The chain recombines TRBV28 with TRBJ1-6, with TRBD1 as a possible D gene (5 bases). The observed sequence ends 3 residues before the CDR3 terminus, with the missing tail filled in from the germline J gene. The V and J ends lost 6 bases and 7 bases respectively, with 16 bases between them. The CDR3 is 15 amino acids. Germline V gives CDR1 MDHEN, CDR2 SYDVKM.

With regard to this clone: The read is 3 residues too short to cover the CDR3 end, so that end is filled in from the germline J gene. The rearrangement joins TRBV20-1 to TRBJ1-2; possible D gene TRBD1, 6 bases. CDR3 length: 14 amino acids. Germline CDR1 and CDR2: DFQATT and SNEGSKA (reference sequence). The CDR3 loop is CSARPPGAAWGYTF. Partial CDR3 DNA: TGCAGTGCTAGGCCCCCAGGGGCGGCTTGGGGC.

Comment on this clone: From the germline J gene comes the end of the CDR3, since the read stops 3 residues before it. The identical CDR3 is also encoded by other nucleotide sequences in the sample. The chain links TRBV20-1 to TRBJ1-3; D is perhaps TRBD1 (6 bases). Trimming removed 6 bases at V and 1 base at J, with 13 bases between. Per germline, CDR1 DFQATT and CDR2 SNEGSKA (reference sequence). The CDR3 is 14 residues long. The CDR3 DNA, read in part, is TGCAGTGCGGTGGTCAGGGGATCTGGAAACACC. Translating it yields CSAVVRGSGNT. Given in full, the CDR3 is CSAVVRGSGNTIYF.

For this clone: The read finishes 3 residues shy of the CDR3 end, and the germline J gene is used to complete it. This chain uses TRBV5-1 with TRBJ2-2, with D perhaps matching TRBD1 (6 bases). The V gene's germline CDR1 is SGHRS and CDR2 YFSETQ. This CDR3 is built from 15 residues. The CDR3 region is CASSPGTPLLEKLFF. The CDR3 DNA, read in part, is TGCGCCAGCAGCCCCGGGACACCATTGCTTGAAAAG.

CDR3 DNA, as far as it was read: TGCAGTGCTAGAGGGGCGGGCCGCACAGATACG. This encodes CSARGAGRTDT. The full CDR3 protein reads CSARGAGRTDTQYF. The genes are TRBV20-1 and TRBJ2-3; the D gene is possibly TRBD2 (5 bases). The read finishes 3 residues shy of the CDR3 end, and the germline J gene is used to complete it. Trimming left V 1 base short and J 1 base short, with 9 bases between. The CDR3 runs to 14 residues. Germline V lookup: CDR1 DFQATT, CDR2 SNEGSKA (reference sequence).

Points on this clone: The CDR3 end falls 3 residues outside the read, so it is completed with the germline J gene. The chain uses TRBV11-2 and TRBJ1-6; no firm D call. The CDR3 spans 12 residues. The germline V and J ends were trimmed by 5 bases and 9 bases, with 8 bases remaining between them. Looked up from germline, CDR1 is SGHAT and CDR2 is FQNNGV. Incomplete CDR3 DNA: TGTGCCAGCAGCCCAGGCGCTTCACCC. Protein: CASSPGASP. The entire CDR3 protein is CASSPGASPLHF.

In the case of this clone: The DNA ends 3 residues before the CDR3 does, and the rest of the CDR3 is filled in from the germline J gene. This chain joins TRBV7-2 and TRBJ2-5; unclear D gene. Trimming pared 1 base from V and 5 bases from J, leaving 8 bases between. There are 13 residues in the CDR3. Per the germline V gene, CDR1 is SGHTA and CDR2 is FQGNSA. CDR3 bases read: TGTGCCAGCAGCTTAGTCCGTCGGGAGACC. It translates to CASSLVRRET. The full CDR3 sequence reads CASSLVRRETQYF.

Of note for this clone: The read ends 3 residues early relative to the CDR3; the germline J gene fills the gap. The V call is TRBV10-2, the J call TRBJ2-7, with TRBD2 identical over 8 bases. The CDR3 covers 14 residues. The V gene end was trimmed by 10 bases and the J gene end by 2 bases; junction bases not matched to a gene: 10. Germline V gives CDR1 WSHSY, CDR2 SAAADI. The covered CDR3 bases are TGCGCCACCCGGGAGGGGGGGACCGCCTACGAG. It yields the protein CATREGGTAYE. The full CDR3 protein is CATREGGTAYEQYF.

On this clone itself: The CDR3 end is not reached by the read, which stops 3 residues before it; the germline J gene fills it in. The J gene is TRBJ1-2, the V gene TRBV19; tentative D call: TRBD1 (5 bases). Germline assignment: CDR1 LNHDA and CDR2 SQIVND (reference sequence). The CDR3 consists of 12 residues. CDR3 sequence reads: CASSIQGYDYTF. The covered CDR3 bases are TGTGCCAGTAGTATACAGGGCTACGAC. The complete variable domain, with remaining parts taken from reference TRBV19 and TRBJ1-2, reads DGGITQSPKYLFRKEGQNVTLSCEQNLNHDAMYWYRQDPGQGLRLIYYSQIVNDFQKGDIAEGYSVSREKKESFPLTVTSAQKNPTAFYLCASSIQGYDYTFGSGTRLTVV.

Notes on this clone: The read finishes 3 residues shy of the CDR3 end, and the germline J gene is used to complete it. This sequence joins TRBV10-3 and TRBJ1-2, with TRBD1 as a possible D gene (5 bases). The ends were cut back, 3 bases at V and 1 base at J, with 15 bases in the middle. Germline-derived CDR1 and CDR2 are ENHRY and SYGVKD. The CDR3 runs to 16 residues. The CDR3 loop reads CAISERRQRHNYGYTF. The part of the CDR3 DNA that was read is TGTGCCATCAGTGAACGACGACAGAGACATAACTATGGC.

As concerns this clone: The CDR3 is cut off 3 residues early in the read; its end comes from the germline J gene. This chain links TRBV20-1 with TRBJ2-5; TRBD2 matches at 8 bases. J was trimmed by 5 bases and V by 6 bases; bases with no gene match: 11. Looked up from germline, CDR1 is DFQATT and CDR2 is SNEGSKA (reference sequence). The CDR3 length is 14 residues. The sequenced part of the CDR3 DNA is TGCAGTGCGTTGAGGCGGGAGGATAGTGAGACC. Protein sequence: CSALRREDSET. The whole CDR3 protein reads CSALRREDSETQYF.

Worth noting for this clone: The sequenced fragment ends 3 residues before the CDR3 boundary, so the rest is inferred from the germline J gene. The chain is built from TRBV12-3 or TRBV12-4 and TRBJ2-3, with 12 bases aligning to TRBD2. With 6 bases clipped from V and 2 bases from J, the junction kept 6 bases outside the gene matches. The CDR3 contains 16 residues. CDR3 residues: CASSGLAGTSTDTQYF. Incomplete CDR3 DNA: TGTGCCAGCAGCGGACTAGCGGGAACCTCCACAGATACG.

As for this clone: The read terminates 3 residues before the CDR3 end, so the remaining end is supplied by the germline J gene. The V and J genes are TRBV5-1 and TRBJ1-6; D gene ambiguous. Trimming left V 6 bases short and J 5 bases short, with 12 bases between. The V gene's germline CDR1 is SGHRS and CDR2 YFSETQ. CDR3 length equals 14 residues. Incomplete CDR3 DNA: TGCGCCAGCATAAGACGGGGAAATAATTCACCC. This codes for CASIRRGNNSP. Given in full, the CDR3 is CASIRRGNNSPLHF.

Remarks on this clone: The read terminates 3 residues ahead of where the CDR3 ends, so the germline J gene completes it. This sequence joins TRBV13 and TRBJ2-1; 7 bases map to TRBD2. The V gene end was trimmed by 2 bases and the J gene end by 6 bases; junction bases not matched to a gene: 7. This CDR3 is 15 amino acids long. Germline lookup yields CDR1 PRHDT and CDR2 FYEKMQ (reference sequence). CDR3 amino acids: CASSLRGGPSNEQFF. The part of the CDR3 DNA that was read is TGTGCCAGCAGCTTAAGGGGAGGGCCGAGCAATGAG.

Comment on this clone: The CDR3 end falls 3 residues outside the read, so it is completed with the germline J gene. The chain couples TRBV12-3 or TRBV12-4 to TRBJ1-2; weak D call: TRBD1 (5 bases). Trimming removed 6 bases at V and 4 bases at J, with 12 bases between. The CDR3 runs to 13 residues. CDR3 DNA (partial): TGTGCCAGCAGCGAGACAGCCTTCTATGGC. Protein product: CASSETAFYG. The complete CDR3 protein is CASSETAFYGYTF.

As to this clone: Coverage ceases 3 residues before the CDR3 finishes, and the germline J gene fills in the end. The chain has TRBV2 and TRBJ2-7; D remains ambiguous. The CDR3 consists of 11 residues. Looked up from germline, CDR1 is SNHLY and CDR2 is FYNNEI. Trimming shortened V by 5 bases and J by 2 bases, and 4 bases separated the two germline ends. The CDR3 region is CASSSAYEQYF. Incomplete CDR3 DNA: TGTGCCAGCAGTTCGGCCTACGAG.

On this clone: The CDR3 end lies 3 residues beyond the end of the read and is filled in from the germline J gene. J is TRBJ2-3 and V is TRBV30, with TRBD1 matching 10 bases. The CDR3 length is 13 residues. Germline CDR1 reads GTSNPN; CDR2 reads SVGIG (reference sequence). The CDR3 DNA, read in part, is TGTGCCTGGAGGGGGGACAGGGGAGAGACG. Amino acids: CAWRGDRGET. In full, the CDR3 is CAWRGDRGETQYF.

CDR3 bases read: TGTGCCAGCAGCCCTAGACAGGGGGGAATGAACACTGAA. Protein: CASSPRQGGMNTE. The complete CDR3 protein is CASSPRQGGMNTEAFF. V gene TRBV7-6 combines with J gene TRBJ1-1; 9 bases map to TRBD1. Sequencing ends 3 residues short of the CDR3 end; the germline J gene provides the rest. This CDR3 spans 16 amino acids. Trimming at V came to 5 bases and at J to 0 bases, leaving 7 bases not matched to a gene. CDR1 and CDR2 (germline): SGHVS, FNYEAQ.

In regard to this clone: With the read ending 3 residues before the CDR3 end, the germline J gene is used to fill in that end. The chain carries TRBV2 and TRBJ2-3; D perhaps matches TRBD1 (5 bases). The CDR3 extends over 16 amino acids. The V gene's germline CDR1 is SNHLY and CDR2 FYNNEI. Between the trimmed V and J ends, which lost 5 bases and 2 bases, there was a span of 17 bases. The sequenced part of the CDR3 DNA is TGTGCCAGCAGTAGGGGTGGCAAACAAAACACAGATACG. This codes for CASSRGGKQNTDT. The complete CDR3 protein is CASSRGGKQNTDTQYF.

In regard to this clone: Read coverage stops 3 residues before the CDR3 terminus; the germline J gene supplies the remainder. The V gene is TRBV5-1, the J gene TRBJ1-1; TRBD1 might be the D (6 bases). The CDR3 runs to 15 residues. V was trimmed by 0 bases and J by 4 bases, leaving 13 bases between them. Germline V lookup: CDR1 SGHRS, CDR2 YFSETQ. This chain's CDR3 is CASSLAGGRGTEAFF. CDR3 DNA (partial): TGCGCCAGCAGCTTGGCCGGGGGGCGCGGCACTGAA.

As to this clone: The read terminates 3 residues ahead of where the CDR3 ends, so the germline J gene completes it. The chain uses TRBV10-1 and TRBJ2-7; D possibly corresponds to TRBD1 (6 bases). Germline V gene sequence: CDR1 WNHNN, CDR2 SYGVQD (reference sequence). Trimming removed 5 bases at V and 6 bases at J, with 11 bases between. This CDR3 is 12 amino acids long. CDR3 in amino acids: CASSKQGTEQYF. CDR3 bases read: TGCGCCAGCAGTAAACAGGGTACCGAG.

Concerning this clone itself: The CDR3 extends 3 residues past the end of the read, so its final part is completed from the germline J gene. The V gene is TRBV20-1, the J gene TRBJ2-1; 11 nucleotides match TRBD2. The CDR3 spans 14 residues. Per the germline V gene, CDR1 is DFQATT and CDR2 is SNEGSKA (reference sequence). Losses at the gene ends were 4 bases for V and 6 bases for J; bases not matched to a gene: 5. The CDR3 sequence is CSAITSGRRNEQFF. Partial CDR3 DNA: TGCAGTGCTATAACTAGCGGGAGACGCAATGAG.

On this clone itself: Read data end 3 residues before the CDR3 end; the end is taken from the germline J gene. The V call is TRBV7-9, the J call TRBJ2-7; perhaps TRBD1 as D (5 bases). This CDR3 has 15 amino acids. Germline V gene sequence: CDR1 SEHNR, CDR2 FQNEAQ (reference sequence). Trimming removed 1 base from V and 0 bases from J, with 10 bases in between. The CDR3 bases that were read are TGTGCCAGCAGCTTAGTGGCAGGACACTCCTACGAG. Its protein product is CASSLVAGHSYE. The full CDR3 reads CASSLVAGHSYEQYF.

Concerning this clone: With the read ending 3 residues before the CDR3 end, the germline J gene is used to fill in that end. This sequence joins TRBV2 and TRBJ2-5; maybe TRBD1 (5 bases). The germline gives CDR1 SNHLY, CDR2 FYNNEI. This CDR3 comprises 14 residues. Trimming took 4 bases from V and 5 from J, leaving 14 bases between them. CDR3 DNA (partial): TGTGCCAGCAGTGGTGCAGGGATTCGGGAGACC. Translation: CASSGAGIRET. The entire CDR3 sequence reads CASSGAGIRETQYF.

On this clone: The read gets to within 3 residues of the CDR3 end, and the germline J gene fills in the rest. The chain employs TRBV7-9 and TRBJ2-3; D uncertain. CDR1 is SEHNR, CDR2 FQNEAQ, per germline (reference sequence). The CDR3 has 10 amino acids. CDR3 region: CASSYGTQYF. Partial CDR3 DNA: TGTGCCAGCAGCTACGGGACG.

CDR3 sequence: CASSIDTGASNEQYF. CDR3 bases read: TGTGCCAGTAGTATAGATACAGGGGCCAGCAACGAG. The rearrangement joins TRBV19 to TRBJ2-7; TRBD1 agrees at 7 bases. The CDR3 extends 3 residues past the end of the read, so its final part is completed from the germline J gene. V gave up 0 bases and J gave up 5 bases; unmatched junction bases: 7. The CDR3 runs to 15 residues. The germline gives CDR1 LNHDA, CDR2 SQIVND (reference sequence).

For this clone: The CDR3 end is not reached by the read, which stops 3 residues before it; the germline J gene fills it in. The rearrangement links TRBV5-1 to TRBJ2-2, with TRBD2 matching over 12 bases. Germline CDR1 reads SGHRS; CDR2 reads YFSETQ. This CDR3 spans 17 amino acids. The J segment lost 5 bases and the V segment lost 7 bases, leaving 12 bases of the junction unmatched. Partial CDR3 DNA: TGCGCCAGCGCCCCCCAACTAGCGGGAGGTTGGACCGGGGAG. This gives the protein CASAPQLAGGWTGE. The CDR3, in full, reads CASAPQLAGGWTGELFF.

About this clone itself: The sequence runs out 3 residues before the end of the CDR3; the remainder is reconstructed from the germline J gene. The chain has TRBV4-2 and TRBJ2-7, with TRBD1 as a possible D gene (6 bases). The V end was cut by 0 bases, the J end by 5 bases, with 11 bases between. The CDR3 has 14 residues. Germline loops: CDR1 LGHNA, CDR2 YNFKEQ. Partial CDR3 DNA: TGTGCCAGCAGCCAAGACAGGGGCGCTAACGAG. This gives the protein CASSQDRGANE. The full CDR3 sequence reads CASSQDRGANEQYF.